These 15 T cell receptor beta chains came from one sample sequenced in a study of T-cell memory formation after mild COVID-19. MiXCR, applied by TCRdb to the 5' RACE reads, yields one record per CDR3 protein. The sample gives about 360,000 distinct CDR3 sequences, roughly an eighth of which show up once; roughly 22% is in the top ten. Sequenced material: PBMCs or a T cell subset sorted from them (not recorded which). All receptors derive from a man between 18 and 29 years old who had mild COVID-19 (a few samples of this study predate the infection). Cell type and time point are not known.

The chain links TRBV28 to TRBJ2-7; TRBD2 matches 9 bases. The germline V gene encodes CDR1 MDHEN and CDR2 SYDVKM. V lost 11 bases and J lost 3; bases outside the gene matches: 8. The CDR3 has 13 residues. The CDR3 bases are TGTGCCGTAGGCGGGGGGGGTCACTACGAGCAGTACGTC. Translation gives CAVGGGGHYEQYV.

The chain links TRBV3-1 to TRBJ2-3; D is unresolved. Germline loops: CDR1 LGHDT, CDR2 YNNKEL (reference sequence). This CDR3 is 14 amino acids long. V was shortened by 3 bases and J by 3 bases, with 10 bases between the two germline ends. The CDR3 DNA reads TGTGCCAGCAGCCATTCTCCTTTTACAGATACGCAGTATTTT. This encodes CASSHSPFTDTQYF.

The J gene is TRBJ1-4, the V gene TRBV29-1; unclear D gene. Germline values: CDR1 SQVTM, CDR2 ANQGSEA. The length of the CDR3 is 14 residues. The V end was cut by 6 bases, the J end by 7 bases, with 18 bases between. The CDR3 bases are TGCAGCGTCGCCAGACCACCCGCGGGTGAAAAACTGTTTTTT. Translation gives CSVARPPAGEKLFF.

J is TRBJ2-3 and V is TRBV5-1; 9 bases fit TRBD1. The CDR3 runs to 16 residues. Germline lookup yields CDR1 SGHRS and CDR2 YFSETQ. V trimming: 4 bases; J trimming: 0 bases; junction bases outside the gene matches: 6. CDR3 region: CASSPGTGQSTDTQYF. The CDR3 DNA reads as TGCGCCAGCAGCCCAGGGACAGGGCAGAGCACAGATACGCAGTATTTT.

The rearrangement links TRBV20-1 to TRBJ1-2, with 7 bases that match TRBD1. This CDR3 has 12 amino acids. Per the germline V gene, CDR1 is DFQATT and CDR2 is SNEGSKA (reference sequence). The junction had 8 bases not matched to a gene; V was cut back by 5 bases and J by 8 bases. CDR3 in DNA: TGCAGTGCTCCAAGGGGGCTTGGAGGCTACACCTTC. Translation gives CSAPRGLGGYTF.

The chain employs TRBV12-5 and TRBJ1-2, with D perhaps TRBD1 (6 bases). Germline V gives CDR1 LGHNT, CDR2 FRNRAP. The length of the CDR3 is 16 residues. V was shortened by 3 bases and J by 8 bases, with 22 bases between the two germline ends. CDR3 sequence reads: CASGFERQATGEGYTF. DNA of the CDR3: TGTGCTAGTGGTTTTGAACGACAGGCCACTGGAGAGGGCTACACCTTC.

CDR3 DNA: TGCAGTGCTATAGTCCAGCGGGGGGGTAATGAGCAGTTCTTC. Translating gives CSAIVQRGGNEQFF. The chain recombines TRBV20-1 with TRBJ2-1; TRBD2 aligns across 10 bases. After removal of 4 bases from V and 7 bases from J, the junction contained 7 bases not matched to a gene. The CDR3 sequence is 14 residues long. Germline CDR1 is DFQATT and CDR2 is SNEGSKA (reference sequence).

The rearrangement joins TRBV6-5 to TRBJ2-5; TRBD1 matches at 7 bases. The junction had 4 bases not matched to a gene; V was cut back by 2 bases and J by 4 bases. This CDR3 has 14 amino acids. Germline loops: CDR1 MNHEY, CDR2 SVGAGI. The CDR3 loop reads CASSYVQGRETQYF. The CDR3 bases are TGTGCCAGCAGTTACGTACAGGGGCGAGAGACCCAGTACTTC.

Written as DNA, the CDR3 is TGTGCCAGCAGCCAAGCGCAGGTGTCGTGGAATGAGCAGTTCTTC. Protein product: CASSQAQVSWNEQFF. The chain links TRBV14 to TRBJ2-1; no firm D call. This CDR3 has 15 amino acids. Trimming removed 1 base from V and 7 bases from J, with 14 bases in between. Per the germline V gene, CDR1 is SGHDN and CDR2 is FVKESK.

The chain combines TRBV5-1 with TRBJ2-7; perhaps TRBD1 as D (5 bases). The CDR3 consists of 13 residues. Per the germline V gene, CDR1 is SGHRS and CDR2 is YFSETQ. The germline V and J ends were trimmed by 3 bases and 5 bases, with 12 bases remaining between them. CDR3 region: CASSYFDRNEQYF. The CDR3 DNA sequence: TGCGCCAGCAGCTATTTCGACAGAAACGAGCAGTACTTC.

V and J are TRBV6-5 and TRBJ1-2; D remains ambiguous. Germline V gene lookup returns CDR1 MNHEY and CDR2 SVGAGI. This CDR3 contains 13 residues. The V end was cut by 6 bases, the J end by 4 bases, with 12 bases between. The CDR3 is CASRVGASYGYTF. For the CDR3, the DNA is TGTGCCAGCAGGGTCGGCGCCAGCTATGGCTACACCTTC.

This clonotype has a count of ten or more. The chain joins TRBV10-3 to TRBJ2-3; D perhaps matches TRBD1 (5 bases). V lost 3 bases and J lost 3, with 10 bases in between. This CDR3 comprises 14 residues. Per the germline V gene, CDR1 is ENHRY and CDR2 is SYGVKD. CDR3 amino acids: CAISDQGQTDTQYF. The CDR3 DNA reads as TGTGCCATCAGTGATCAGGGTCAAACAGATACGCAGTATTTT.

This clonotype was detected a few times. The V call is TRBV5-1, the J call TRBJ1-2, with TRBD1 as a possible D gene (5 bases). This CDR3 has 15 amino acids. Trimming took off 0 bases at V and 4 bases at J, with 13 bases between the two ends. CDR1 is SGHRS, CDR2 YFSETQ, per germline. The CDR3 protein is CASSLESRGPYGYTF. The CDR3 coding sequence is TGCGCCAGCAGCTTGGAAAGTCGGGGCCCCTATGGCTACACCTTC.

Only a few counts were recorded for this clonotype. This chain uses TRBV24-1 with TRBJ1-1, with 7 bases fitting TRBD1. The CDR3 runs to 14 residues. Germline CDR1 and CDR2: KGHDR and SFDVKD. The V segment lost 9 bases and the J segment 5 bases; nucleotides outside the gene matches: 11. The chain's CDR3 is CATVETGRWTEAFF. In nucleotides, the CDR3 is TGTGCCACCGTAGAGACAGGGCGATGGACTGAAGCTTTCTTT.

CDR3 sequence reads: CASSGGTKNIQYF. The CDR3 DNA reads as TGCGCCAGCTCGGGAGGTACCAAAAACATTCAGTACTTC. V usage is TRBV5-1 and J usage is TRBJ2-4; 7 positions match TRBD2. The CDR3 sequence is 13 residues long. Germline CDR1 and CDR2: SGHRS and YFSETQ. J lost 2 bases, V lost 7 bases, and 3 bases had no gene match.